This T cell receptor (beta chain) was documented in a study of blood T cells in healthy people across ages. The study, taken as a whole, reports: Per million T cells, the diversity of TCR beta decreased roughly linearly as age advanced. A strong correlation was seen between TCR beta diversity and naive T cell percentage.

Trimming took off 3 bases at V and 9 bases at J, with 13 bases between the two ends. This CDR3 is 13 amino acids long. CDR1 is MNHEY, CDR2 SMNVEV, per germline (reference sequence). Isolation yielded PBMCs, at least 6 million per sample, in every case. As concerns this clonotype: Its antigen is unknown.

The authors ran a second PCR of about 7 to 12 cycles using a sample-barcoded 5' primer and a J-beta primer mix. Researchers report that a template-switch adaptor with 12 random nucleotides tagged each cDNA molecule. TCRdb reprocessed the 5' RACE reads via MiXCR and lists one record per CDR3 protein. The data contain roughly 1,300,000 distinct CDR3 sequences, 59% of them seen just once; the ten biggest clones take up over 5.5%. The gene calls are TRBV27 and TRBJ2-3; D may be TRBD1 (5 bases). This TCR was recovered from a man aged 18 to 35 in good health. The sample comprised blood. In nucleotides, the CDR3 is TGTGCCAGCAGTTTGGGGCCGTACGACACGCAGTATTTT. As protein: CASSLGPYDTQYF.